These 13 T cell receptor beta chains came from one sample sequenced in a study of blood T cell repertoires in COVID-19. Assay: immunoSEQ multiplex PCR; the TCRdb copy retains only in-frame clones and omits some. Of 70,000 to 85,000 clones listed, about 88% are singletons. The sample comprised peripheral blood. The receptors were gathered from an older man with active or convalescent COVID-19.

V and J are TRBV18 and TRBJ2-4; the D gene is possibly TRBD2 (5 bases). This CDR3 is 16 amino acids long. Trimming took 0 bases from V and 3 from J, leaving 12 bases between them. CDR1 is KGHSH, CDR2 LQKENI, per germline. CDR3 residues: CASSPPVGGGKNIQYF. The CDR3 DNA is TGTGCCAGCTCACCACCGGTCGGAGGTGGCAAAAACATTCAGTACTTC.

The chain joins TRBV19 to TRBJ2-7; the match to TRBD1 covers 9 bases. The CDR3 is 13 residues long. Trimming removed 3 bases from V and 3 bases from J; junction bases left unmatched: 0. CDR1 is LNHDA, CDR2 SQIVND, per germline (reference sequence). The CDR3 DNA sequence: TGTGCCAGTAGTATGGACAGGGGCTACGAGCAGTACTTC. Translating it yields CASSMDRGYEQYF.

The chain couples TRBV6-5 to TRBJ1-3; D may be TRBD1 (5 bases). The CDR3 extends over 15 amino acids. Deletions cut 6 bases from V and 0 bases from J, with 12 bases between. The germline gives CDR1 MNHEY, CDR2 SVGAGI. CDR3 nucleotide sequence: TGTGCCAGCAGGGGGACTCCGGACTCTGGAAACACCATATATTTT. Encoded protein: CASRGTPDSGNTIYF.

The chain employs TRBV9 and TRBJ2-1, with D uncertain. There are 14 residues in the CDR3. The V gene lost 0 bases and the J gene lost 5 bases, with 9 bases spanning the gap. CDR1 SGDLS and CDR2 YYNGEE come from the germline V gene. The CDR3 region is CASSVAGSHNEQFF. In DNA form, the CDR3 reads TGTGCCAGCAGCGTAGCAGGCAGTCACAATGAGCAGTTCTTC.

CDR3 nucleotides: TGTGCCAGCAGCTTAGGGACAGGGGCGAACACTGAAGCTTTCTTT. This gives the protein CASSLGTGANTEAFF. The gene calls are TRBV7-8 and TRBJ1-1; 9 bases align to TRBD1. Trimming cost V 1 base and J 1 base; bases outside gene matches: 1. Germline V gene lookup returns CDR1 SGHVS and CDR2 FQNEAQ. CDR3 length equals 15 residues.

In its sample, this clone was seen a few times. The V gene is TRBV9, the J gene TRBJ2-3; D not certain. This CDR3 spans 13 amino acids. Germline CDR1 and CDR2: SGDLS and YYNGEE. V lost 4 bases and J lost 2, with 8 bases in between. Written as DNA, the CDR3 is TGTGCCAGCAGCCCCCGACTCACAGATACGCAGTATTTT. It specifies CASSPRLTDTQYF.

The chain uses TRBV18 and TRBJ2-1; possible D gene TRBD2, 5 bases. The germline V gene has CDR1 KGHSH and CDR2 LQKENI. This CDR3 is built from 14 residues. Trimming removed 4 bases at V and 2 bases at J, with 9 bases between. The chain's CDR3 is CASSQAVPYNEQFF. CDR3 nucleotides: TGTGCCAGCTCACAAGCGGTCCCCTACAATGAGCAGTTCTTC.

As DNA, the CDR3 is TGTGCCAGCAGGAGAGACAGGGTCACCTACAATGAGCAGTTCTTC. It is translated as CASRRDRVTYNEQFF. V is TRBV6-5 and J is TRBJ2-1, with 7 positions matching TRBD1. The CDR3 has 15 amino acids. V shed 6 bases, J shed 2 bases, and the junction held 7 bases outside the gene matches. Germline V gene sequence: CDR1 MNHEY, CDR2 SVGAGI.

The chain is built from TRBV10-3 and TRBJ1-1, with D perhaps TRBD1 (5 bases). The CDR3 sequence is 12 residues long. The germline V and J ends were trimmed by 6 bases and 1 base, with 6 bases remaining between them. The germline V gene has CDR1 ENHRY and CDR2 SYGVKD. The CDR3 region is CAIRDTNTEAFF. The CDR3 DNA reads TGTGCCATCAGGGACACGAACACTGAAGCTTTCTTT.

The rearrangement links TRBV28 to TRBJ1-5; TRBD1 might be the D (6 bases). CDR1 and CDR2 from the germline V gene are MDHEN and SYDVKM. The germline V and J ends were trimmed by 1 base and 3 bases, with 7 bases remaining between them. The CDR3 length is 14 residues. The CDR3 sequence is CASSLSGDNQPQHF. Here the CDR3 DNA reads TGTGCCAGCAGTTTATCAGGGGACAATCAGCCCCAGCATTTT.

V usage is TRBV30 and J usage is TRBJ2-7; tentative D call: TRBD1 (6 bases). The CDR3 consists of 13 residues. V shed 5 bases and J shed 0 bases, with 11 bases lying between them. Per the germline V gene, CDR1 is GTSNPN and CDR2 is SVGIG (reference sequence). CDR3 coding DNA: TGTGCCTGGGCCAGGGACACCTCCTACGAGCAGTACTTC. It is translated as CAWARDTSYEQYF. Combining the CDR3 with reference TRBV30 and TRBJ2-7 gives the whole variable domain SQTIHQWPATLVQPVGSPLSLECTVEGTSNPNLYWYRQAAGRGLQLLFYSVGIGQISSEVPQNLSASRPQDRQFILSSKKLLLSDSGFYLCAWARDTSYEQYFGPGTRLTVT.

V and J are TRBV5-4 and TRBJ2-1; 7 bases align to TRBD1. With 4 bases clipped from V and 2 bases from J, the junction kept 6 bases outside the gene matches. Germline CDR1 and CDR2: SGHNT and YYREEE (reference sequence). This CDR3 region has 15 residues. The CDR3 loop reads CASSGTGTAYNEQFF. The CDR3 DNA reads TGTGCCAGCAGCGGGACGGGGACAGCCTACAATGAGCAGTTCTTC.

V is TRBV12-5 and J is TRBJ2-3; 13 bases line up with TRBD2. J was trimmed by 5 bases and V by 1 base; bases with no gene match: 3. The CDR3 spans 16 residues. Germline-derived CDR1 and CDR2 are LGHNT and FRNRAP. CDR3 nucleotides: TGTGCTAGTGGTTTGGGACTAGCGGGGGGATTAGATACGCAGTATTTT. This gives the protein CASGLGLAGGLDTQYF.